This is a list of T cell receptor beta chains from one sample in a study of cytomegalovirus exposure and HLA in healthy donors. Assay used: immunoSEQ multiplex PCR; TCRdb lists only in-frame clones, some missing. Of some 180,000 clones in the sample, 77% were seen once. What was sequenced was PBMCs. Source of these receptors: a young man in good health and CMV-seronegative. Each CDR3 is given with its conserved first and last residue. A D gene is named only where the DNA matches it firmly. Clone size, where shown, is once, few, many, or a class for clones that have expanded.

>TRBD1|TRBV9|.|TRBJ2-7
CASSGQGAPYEQYF
TGTGCCAGCAGCGGACAGGGGGCACCCTACGAGCAGTACTTC
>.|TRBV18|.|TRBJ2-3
CASSPVAPDTQYF
TGTGCCAGCTCACCGGTAGCTCCAGATACGCAGTATTTT
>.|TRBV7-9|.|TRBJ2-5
CASSHGRGGKETQYF
TGTGCCAGCAGCCATGGACGTGGGGGCAAAGAGACCCAGTACTTC
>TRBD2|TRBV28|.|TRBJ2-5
CASRTTREGQETQYF
TGTGCCAGCAGGACTACGCGGGAGGGCCAGGAGACCCAGTACTTC
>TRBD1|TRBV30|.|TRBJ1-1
CAWSDRANTEAFF
TGTGCCTGGAGCGACAGGGCGAACACTGAAGCTTTCTTT
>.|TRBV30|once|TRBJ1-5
CAWSVTGKQPQHF
TGTGCCTGGAGTGTAACAGGGAAACAGCCCCAGCATTTT
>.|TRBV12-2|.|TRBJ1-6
CASRGPTGALYNSPLHF
TGTGCAAGTCGCGGGCCAACAGGGGCCCTCTATAATTCACCCCTCCACTTT
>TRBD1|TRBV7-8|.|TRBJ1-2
CASSSGGRRDYGYTF
TGTGCCAGCAGCTCAGGGGGGAGAAGGGACTATGGCTACACCTTC
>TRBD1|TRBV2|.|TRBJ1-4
CASLRGQGIEKLFF
TGTGCCAGCCTCCGTGGACAGGGGATTGAAAAACTGTTTTTT
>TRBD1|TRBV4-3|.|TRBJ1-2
CASSQKDRGRNGYTF
TGCGCCAGCAGCCAAAAGGACAGGGGGCGCAATGGCTACACCTTC
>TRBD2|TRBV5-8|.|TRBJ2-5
CASRGGTAQYRETQYF
TGTGCCAGCAGGGGAGGGACGGCTCAATATAGGGAGACCCAGTACTTC
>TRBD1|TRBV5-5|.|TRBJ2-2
CASSPRQGRPGELFF
TGTGCCAGCAGCCCAAGACAGGGGAGGCCCGGGGAGCTGTTTTTT
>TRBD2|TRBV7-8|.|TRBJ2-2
CASSLPRRLAGGNTGELFF
TGTGCCAGCAGCTTACCACGACGACTAGCGGGGGGAAACACCGGGGAGCTGTTTTTT
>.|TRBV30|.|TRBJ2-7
CAWSVVGLAHEQYF
TGTGCCTGGAGTGTCGTGGGTCTAGCCCACGAGCAGTACTTC
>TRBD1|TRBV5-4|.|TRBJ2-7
CASSLGRTGGYEQYF
TGTGCCAGCAGCTTGGGTAGGACAGGGGGCTACGAGCAGTACTTC
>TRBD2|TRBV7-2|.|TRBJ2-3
CASSLAGTSFGTDTQYF
TGTGCCAGCAGCTTAGCGGGGACTAGCTTTGGCACAGATACGCAGTATTTT
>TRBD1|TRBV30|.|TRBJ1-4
CAWSALGQGNEKLFF
TGTGCCTGGAGTGCCTTGGGACAGGGGAATGAAAAACTGTTTTTT
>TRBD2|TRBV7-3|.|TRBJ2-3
CASSLAGGQVTTDTQYF
TGTGCCAGCAGCTTAGCGGGGGGGCAGGTGACCACAGATACGCAGTATTTT
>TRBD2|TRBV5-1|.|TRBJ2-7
CASSFTSGVNSYEQYF
TGCGCCAGCAGCTTTACTAGCGGGGTGAACTCCTACGAGCAGTACTTC